The 6 T cell receptor beta chains given below trace back to one sample, sequenced in a study of CD8 T cells in ankylosing spondylitis. Each CDR3 protein gets one entry after TCRdb re-called the 5' RACE reads with MiXCR. The table includes roughly 440,000 distinct CDR3 sequences, 17% detected once. Their antigen targets remain unknown. Study-wide findings and caveats: A motif of roughly eight highly homologous TCR beta variants was seen as apparently characteristic of ankylosing spondylitis blood.

The specimen sequenced was blood, either unsorted or a sorted T cell fraction (not recorded which). These receptors were obtained from a male donor with ankylosing spondylitis.

The rearrangement links TRBV5-1 to TRBJ2-4; TRBD1 or TRBD2 may be the D gene (6 bases each). V was shortened by 0 bases and J by 7 bases, with 8 bases between the two germline ends. The length of the CDR3 is 13 residues. From germline, CDR1 is SGHRS and CDR2 YFSETQ. This CDR3 is CASSLVGGNIQYF. Here the CDR3 DNA reads TGCGCCAGCAGCTTGGTAGGGGGGAACATTCAGTACTTC. Based on the CDR3 plus reference TRBV5-1 and TRBJ2-4, the full variable domain is KAGVTQTPRYLIKTRGQQVTLSCSPISGHRSVSWYQQTPGQGLQFLFEYFSETQRNKGNFPGRFSGRQFSNSRSEMNVSTLELGDSALYLCASSLVGGNIQYFGAGTRLSVL.

This clonotype was detected a few times. The chain uses TRBV5-6 and TRBJ2-1; the D gene is possibly TRBD2 (6 bases). The CDR3 loop spans 16 amino acids. V was clipped by 1 base and J by 4 bases, with 15 bases between them. Germline V gene data show CDR1 as SGHDT and CDR2 as YYEEEE. As DNA, the CDR3 is TGTGCCAGCAGCTTGTCGATCGGGAGTTATTACAATGAGCAGTTCTTC. Translating gives CASSLSIGSYYNEQFF.

The chain couples TRBV14 to TRBJ2-1; no definite D call. Germline lookup yields CDR1 SGHDN and CDR2 FVKESK. Trimming cost V 3 bases and J 4 bases, with 13 bases left between them. The CDR3 length is 15 residues. CDR3 residues: CASSQNFPSYNEQFF. The CDR3, as DNA: TGTGCCAGCAGCCAGAACTTTCCGTCATACAATGAGCAGTTCTTC.

This chain joins TRBV7-3 and TRBJ2-5; 9 bases fit TRBD2. The germline V gene encodes CDR1 SGHTA and CDR2 FQGTGA. V was pared by 1 base and J by 0 bases, with 6 bases of the junction left unmatched. The CDR3 covers 17 residues. CDR3 loop: CASSLRGRTSDQETQYF. CDR3 coding DNA: TGTGCCAGCAGCTTAAGGGGACGGACTAGCGACCAAGAGACCCAGTACTTC.

This clonotype came up many times. The rearrangement uses TRBV2 and TRBJ2-1; 8 bases fit TRBD1. The CDR3 contains 15 residues. The V gene end was trimmed by 3 bases and the J gene end by 5 bases; junction bases not matched to a gene: 6. Germline values: CDR1 SNHLY, CDR2 FYNNEI. CDR3 protein: CASSDWGQVNNEQFF. The CDR3, as DNA: TGTGCCAGCAGTGATTGGGGACAGGTAAACAATGAGCAGTTCTTC. Drawing the rest from reference TRBV2 and TRBJ2-1, the complete variable domain is EPEVTQTPSHQVTQMGQEVILRCVPISNHLYFYWYRQILGQKVEFLVSFYNNEISEKSEIFDDQFSVERPDGSNFTLKIRSTKLEDSAMYFCASSDWGQVNNEQFFGPGTRLTVL.

This clonotype was counted many times. J is TRBJ2-3 and V is TRBV5-1; no clear D gene. V gave up 1 base and J gave up 1 base, with 4 bases separating them. Per the germline V gene, CDR1 is SGHRS and CDR2 is YFSETQ. The CDR3 totals 13 residues. CDR3 nucleotide sequence: TGCGCCAGCAGCTTGTTGGGCACAGATACGCAGTATTTT. Encoded protein: CASSLLGTDTQYF.